This T cell receptor beta chain was captured in a study of shared clonotypes between healthy human individuals. Across the whole study: Aged between 18 and 49, the donors were two women and three men. Whole-study findings and limits: With few donors, the genetic and exposure-history diversity represented was limited. It was anticipated that sequencing depth would influence how many clonotypes donors shared. Blood was the only sampled material, and tissue repertoires likely differ.

Concerning this clone: As yet, its antigen is unknown.

Sequencing used immunoSEQ multiplex PCR; TCRdb keeps in-frame clones, though not all of them. This table has some 500,000 clones, around 79% appearing once. After removal of 3 bases from V and 6 bases from J, the junction contained 6 bases not matched to a gene. CDR3 length: 15 amino acids. Germline loops: CDR1 LGHNA, CDR2 YNFKEQ. V usage is TRBV4-2 and J usage is TRBJ2-5; 11 bases line up with TRBD2. The TCR originated in a woman aged 40 to 55 in good health. Some clones in this sample may be carry-over from other donors' samples. The specimen sequenced was PBMCs. DNA of the CDR3: TGTGCCAGCAGCCAGGACGGGACTAGCGGCAAGACCCAGTACTTC. Translating it yields CASSQDGTSGKTQYF.